This TCR beta chain was found in a study of cytomegalovirus exposure and HLA in healthy donors. This clone turned up a few times. Germline trimming cut 7 bases from V and 6 bases from J; bases unmatched to any gene: 8. Germline lookup yields CDR1 SGDLS and CDR2 YYNGEE. The CDR3 is 14 residues long. Both 60 Vbeta primers and 13 Jbeta primers went into the PCR. Profiled with immunoSEQ multiplex PCR; TCRdb holds only in-frame clones, not every one. The sample includes 89,000 or so clones, 60% to 85% of them seen just once. This sequence joins TRBV9 and TRBJ2-1; 9 bases fit TRBD2. Sequencing input: PBMCs. The TCR originated in a boy younger than 18 in good health and CMV-seronegative. This chain's CDR3 is CASQPGLASNEQFF. The CDR3 DNA sequence: TGTGCCAGCCAACCGGGACTAGCTAGCAATGAGCAGTTCTTC.